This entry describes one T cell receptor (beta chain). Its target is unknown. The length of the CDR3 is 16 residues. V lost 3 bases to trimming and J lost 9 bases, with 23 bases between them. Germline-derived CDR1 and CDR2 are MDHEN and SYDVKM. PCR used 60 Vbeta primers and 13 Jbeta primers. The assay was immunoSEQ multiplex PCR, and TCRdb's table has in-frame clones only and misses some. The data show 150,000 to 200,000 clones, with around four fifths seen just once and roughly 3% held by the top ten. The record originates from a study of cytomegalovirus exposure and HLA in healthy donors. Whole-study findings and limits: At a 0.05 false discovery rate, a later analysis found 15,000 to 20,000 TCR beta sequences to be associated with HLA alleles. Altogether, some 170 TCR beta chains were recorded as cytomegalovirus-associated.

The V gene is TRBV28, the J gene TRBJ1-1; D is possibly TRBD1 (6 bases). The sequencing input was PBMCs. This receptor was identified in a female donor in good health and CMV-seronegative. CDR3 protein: CASSFPGGKAGTKAFF. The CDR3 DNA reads TGTGCCAGCAGTTTCCCGGGGGGAAAAGCCGGGACAAAAGCTTTCTTT.